The rows below give T cell receptor beta chains drawn from one sample of a study of shared clonotypes between healthy human individuals. Repertoires were generated with immunoSEQ multiplex PCR, while TCRdb's copy carries only in-frame clones and drops some. The data contain about 2.2 million clones, roughly 91% of them seen just once; the ten biggest clones take up over 1.5%. The sample was naive CD8+ T cells from PBMCs. The receptor source for this set is a man younger than 35 in good health. Some clones in this sample may be carry-over from other donors' samples. CDR3s include the opening cysteine and the closing phenylalanine or tryptophan. D genes are given only for firm matches. Size is omitted from some rows. Given values are once, few, many or a class for expanded clones.

cdr3_nt cdr3_aa v_call d_call j_call clone_size
TGTGCCAGCTCACCACCGGGCGCGGGGTTGAACACTGAAGCTTTCTTT CASSPPGAGLNTEAFF TRBV18 - TRBJ1-1 -
TGTGCCAGCAGTTACTCGAACAGGGGGCCCCTCTCTGGCTACACCTTC CASSYSNRGPLSGYTF TRBV6-5 TRBD1 TRBJ1-2 -
TGTGCCAGCAGCCCAACGGGACCCAGGCAGTCCGAGCAGTACTTC CASSPTGPRQSEQYF TRBV13 - TRBJ2-7 -
TGTGCCAGCAGGTCAGGGGTCCGCACTGAAGCTTTCTTT CASRSGVRTEAFF TRBV28 - TRBJ1-1 few
TGTGCCAGCAGTGAAGCGCGGGGCGGCGATCTGAATGAGCAGTTCTTC CASSEARGGDLNEQFF TRBV6-1 - TRBJ2-1 -
TGCGCCAGCAGTACGACCGCCGGGACTAGACGAACAGATACGCAGTATTTT CASSTTAGTRRTDTQYF TRBV5-1 TRBD2 TRBJ2-3 -
TGTGCCAGCAGTCTCCGGGACAGGGGGCTTGGGGCCAACGTCCTGACTTTC CASSLRDRGLGANVLTF TRBV28 TRBD1 TRBJ2-6 -
TGTGCCAGCAGCTTAATCCGAGCTAACTATGGCTACACCTTC CASSLIRANYGYTF TRBV7-2 - TRBJ1-2 -
TGTGCCAGCAGCTTCTCTAGGGGGACCACCTACGAGCAGTACTTC CASSFSRGTTYEQYF TRBV7-2 - TRBJ2-7 -
TGTGCCAGCAGCCCCGGGACAGCGAGCACAGATACGCAGTATTTT CASSPGTASTDTQYF TRBV2 TRBD1 TRBJ2-3 -
TGTGCCAGCAGTTATCCAGGGTCATTTCAGCCCCAGCATTTT CASSYPGSFQPQHF TRBV28 - TRBJ1-5 once
TGTGCCAGCAGTGAGTTGGGACTAGCGGGACAAGAGACCCAGTACTTC CASSELGLAGQETQYF TRBV27 TRBD2 TRBJ2-5 -
TGTGCCAGCAGTTACACCCACTCGGGCGAGCAGTTCTTC CASSYTHSGEQFF TRBV6-5 - TRBJ2-1 -
TGTGCCAGCCTACCCCCACGGGGAGCCTACAATGAGCAGTTCTTC CASLPPRGAYNEQFF TRBV28 - TRBJ2-1 -
TGTGCCTGGAGTGTCCGACCGATTCACTATGGCTACACCTTC CAWSVRPIHYGYTF TRBV30 - TRBJ1-2 -
TGTGCCAGCAGTCTACTAGCGGGAGGAGAGACCCAGTACTTC CASSLLAGGETQYF TRBV27 TRBD2 TRBJ2-5 -
TGTGCCAGCAGCGTAGTGGGCTCTGGAAACACCATATATTTT CASSVVGSGNTIYF TRBV9 - TRBJ1-3 -
TGTGCCAGCCCTGGGCGGGACAGATACTACGAGCAGTACTTC CASPGRDRYYEQYF TRBV6-1 - TRBJ2-7 -
TGTGCCAGCAGTCAGCTCAGGGAGGATGGCTACACCTTC CASSQLREDGYTF TRBV28 - TRBJ1-2 -
TGTGCCACCAGCAGAGCCCCAAAGGGGGGAAGCTCCTACGAGCAGTACTTC CATSRAPKGGSSYEQYF TRBV15 - TRBJ2-7 -
TGTGCCAGCAGTTTATCGGTGGGGAGGTCAAAGGCTTTCTTT CASSLSVGRSKAFF TRBV27 - TRBJ1-1 -
TGTGCCAGCAGCTCTACTAGCGGGTCCCCAATTTTAGGCTACGAGCAGTACTTC CASSSTSGSPILGYEQYF TRBV7-9 TRBD2 TRBJ2-7 -
TGTGCCAGCAGCCAAGGAGAGACCCAGTACTTC CASSQGETQYF TRBV5-6 - TRBJ2-5 -
TGTGCCAGCAGTGAATCAGGGGTAGCGGGAGACGAGCAGTACTTC CASSESGVAGDEQYF TRBV2 TRBD2 TRBJ2-7 -